One sample yielded the 9 T cell receptor beta chains listed below, sequenced in a study of T cell responses to AZD1222 COVID-19 vaccine. Data came from immunoSEQ multiplex PCR; TCRdb stores just in-frame clones and leaves some out. The table lists roughly 110,000 clones, approximately 90% of them singletons. Source: peripheral blood, taken 28 days after the second AZD1222 dose. The receptor set was obtained from an adult who received the AZD1222 COVID-19 vaccine.

The chain is built from TRBV15 and TRBJ1-2; 9 positions match TRBD1. The CDR3 length is 14 residues. V gave up 6 bases and J gave up 4 bases; unmatched junction bases: 6. Germline values: CDR1 LNHNV, CDR2 YYDKDF (reference sequence). In nucleotides, the CDR3 is TGTGCCACCAGGCCGACAGGGGGGAGCTATGGCTACACCTTC. Translating gives CATRPTGGSYGYTF. The full variable domain, completed using reference TRBV15 and TRBJ1-2, is DAMVIQNPRYQVTQFGKPVTLSCSQTLNHNVMYWYQQKSSQAPKLLFHYYDKDFNNEADTPDNFQSRRPNTSFCFLDIRSPGLGDTAMYLCATRPTGGSYGYTFGSGTRLTVV.

The chain recombines TRBV11-2 with TRBJ1-1; TRBD1 agrees at 7 bases. The V gene end was trimmed by 5 bases and the J gene end by 4 bases; junction bases not matched to a gene: 13. Germline assignment: CDR1 SGHAT and CDR2 FQNNGV. The length of the CDR3 is 16 residues. CDR3 residues: CASSRPKGQAFTEAFF. As DNA, the CDR3 is TGTGCCAGCAGCCGCCCCAAAGGACAGGCCTTCACTGAAGCTTTCTTT.

The chain has TRBV4-3 and TRBJ1-1; D is possibly TRBD1 (5 bases). The CDR3 extends over 13 amino acids. Trimming cost V 2 bases and J 12 bases, with 16 bases left between them. Germline-derived CDR1 and CDR2 are LGHNA and YSLEER. This CDR3 is CASSQFRGGLPFF. CDR3 sequence (DNA): TGCGCCAGCAGCCAATTCCGGGGCGGTCTCCCTTTCTTT.

The table lists this clone with a few counts. The chain recombines TRBV29-1 with TRBJ1-2, with TRBD1 as a possible D gene (6 bases). The CDR3 is 13 amino acids. V gave up 5 bases and J gave up 13 bases, with 23 bases separating them. The germline V gene encodes CDR1 SQVTM and CDR2 ANQGSEA. The CDR3 here is CSVSGDTFYFGTF. The CDR3 nucleotides are TGCAGCGTTTCCGGGGACACCTTCTATTTTGGCACCTTC. The entire variable domain, with the rest obtained from reference TRBV29-1 and TRBJ1-2, is as follows: SAVISQKPSRDICQRGTSLTIQCQVDSQVTMMFWYRQQPGQSLTLIATANQGSEATYESGFVIDKFPISRPNLTFSTLTVSNMSPEDSSIYLCSVSGDTFYFGTFGSGTRLTVV.

The rearrangement uses TRBV7-9 and TRBJ2-7; D is ambiguous. Trimming pared 6 bases from V and 6 bases from J, leaving 9 bases between. This CDR3 region has 11 residues. The V gene's germline CDR1 is SEHNR and CDR2 FQNEAQ (reference sequence). The CDR3 here is CASSFGVEQYF. Written as DNA, the CDR3 is TGTGCCAGCAGTTTTGGGGTCGAGCAGTACTTC.

The chain links TRBV6-5 to TRBJ2-3; D is possibly TRBD1 (6 bases). The CDR3 extends over 15 amino acids. Looked up from germline, CDR1 is MNHEY and CDR2 is SVGAGI. V lost 2 bases to trimming and J lost 7 bases, with 16 bases between them. DNA of the CDR3: TGTGCCAGCAGTTACCCAACACCACAGGGATATACGCAGTATTTT. It specifies CASSYPTPQGYTQYF.

The genes are TRBV10-1 and TRBJ1-1, with 10 bases aligning to TRBD1. This CDR3 has 17 residues. CDR1 and CDR2 (germline): WNHNN, SYGVQD (reference sequence). V shed 6 bases and J 4 bases; nucleotides not matched to a gene: 14. Here the CDR3 reads CASSNFGTGVLTTEAFF. CDR3 coding DNA: TGCGCCAGCAGCAACTTCGGGACAGGGGTTTTGACCACTGAAGCTTTCTTT.

The rearrangement joins TRBV27 to TRBJ2-7, with 8 bases lining up with TRBD1. There are 17 residues in the CDR3. The ends lost 4 bases at V and 5 bases at J; junction bases unmatched: 16. From germline, CDR1 is MNHEY and CDR2 SMNVEV (reference sequence). CDR3 DNA: TGTGCCAGCAGTTCCTCCTCAGGGGGCGGTCATTTTGACGAGCAGTACTTC. This encodes CASSSSSGGGHFDEQYF.

In this sample, this clone turned up once. This chain connects TRBV29-1 to TRBJ1-1, with TRBD1 as a possible D gene (5 bases). V lost 6 bases, J lost 0 bases, and 11 bases lay in between. The CDR3 has 13 residues. CDR1 and CDR2 from the germline V gene are SQVTM and ANQGSEA. The CDR3, as DNA: TGCAGCGTCGGGACGTTGCTGAACACTGAAGCTTTCTTT. Translation: CSVGTLLNTEAFF.